This T cell receptor beta chain was sequenced in a study of T cell responses to AZD1222 COVID-19 vaccine. Overall study findings and caveats: Receipt of two AZD1222 doses was followed by a rise in Spike-specific TCR breadth and depth. In the spike-specific TCR repertoire, nearly half reportedly target unmutated variant regions. Repertoires were obtained only post-peak T cell response. It should be noted that donors were predominantly white British and more often female, and clonal diversity was possibly underestimated.

CDR1 and CDR2 (germline): LNHDA, SQIVND (reference sequence). This CDR3 has 14 amino acids. Deletions cut 5 bases from V and 8 bases from J, with 15 bases between. Profiling relied on immunoSEQ multiplex PCR, and the TCRdb table lists in-frame clones only, not all of them. The sample comprises about 140,000 clones, approximately 86% of which are singletons, and around 5% rests with the top ten. Turning to this clone: What it binds is not known.

The sequence was collected from an adult who received the MenACWY meningococcal vaccine as a control. Material: peripheral blood, obtained 28 days after the second dose of the MenACWY control vaccine. The rearrangement links TRBV19 to TRBJ1-4; D ambiguous. The DNA for the CDR3 is TGTGCCAGTAGTGTTTCGGCCGGGAGGGAAAAACTGTTTTTT. Its protein product is CASSVSAGREKLFF.